One sample yielded the 18 T cell receptor beta chains listed below, sequenced in a study of T cell responses to AZD1222 COVID-19 vaccine. Sequencing used immunoSEQ multiplex PCR; TCRdb keeps in-frame clones, though not all of them. This table holds 95,000 to 110,000 clones, 90% to 95% found once. The specimen comprised peripheral blood, sampled on day 0 of AZD1222 vaccination. These receptors were obtained from an adult in good health.

The chain joins TRBV7-2 to TRBJ2-7, with D perhaps given as TRBD1 or TRBD2 (6 bases each). CDR3 length: 14 amino acids. Trimming cost V 2 bases and J 7 bases, with 15 bases left between them. The germline V gene has CDR1 SGHTA and CDR2 FQGNSA. The CDR3 DNA reads as TGTGCCAGCAGCTTATTGGGGGGCCGGGGTGAGCAGTACTTC. Translating gives CASSLLGGRGEQYF.

This clone was counted a single time. The gene calls are TRBV6-5 and TRBJ2-6; D unresolved. This CDR3 region has 16 residues. Trimming cost V 2 bases and J 0 bases, with 8 bases left between them. Germline V gene lookup returns CDR1 MNHEY and CDR2 SVGAGI. In nucleotides, the CDR3 is TGTGCCAGCAGTTACAAACTGAACTCTGGGGCCAACGTCCTGACTTTC. Residues: CASSYKLNSGANVLTF.

The chain carries TRBV5-1 and TRBJ2-2; D unclear. Trimming removed 2 bases from V and 4 bases from J, with 9 bases in between. The V gene's germline CDR1 is SGHRS and CDR2 YFSETQ. The CDR3 sequence is 14 residues long. In DNA, the CDR3 is TGCGCCAGCAGCTTTAACACCATCACCGGGGAGCTGTTTTTT. It translates to CASSFNTITGELFF. The full variable domain, rest sourced from reference TRBV5-1 and TRBJ2-2, is KAGVTQTPRYLIKTRGQQVTLSCSPISGHRSVSWYQQTPGQGLQFLFEYFSETQRNKGNFPGRFSGRQFSNSRSEMNVSTLELGDSALYLCASSFNTITGELFFGEGSRLTVL.

About this clone itself: Additional DNA sequences in this sample encode the identical CDR3. CDR3 residues: CASSQDGSSQETQYF. CDR3 DNA: TGCGCCAGCAGCCAAGATGGCAGCAGCCAGGAGACCCAGTACTTC. The J gene is TRBJ2-5, the V gene TRBV4-1; D unresolved. The V end was cut by 0 bases, the J end by 5 bases, with 13 bases between. The germline V gene has CDR1 MGHRA and CDR2 YSYEKL. This CDR3 contains 15 residues.

The CDR3 reads CASSIRQGGEQYF. The CDR3 DNA reads TGTGCCAGCAGCATCCGACAGGGAGGCGAGCAGTACTTC. This chain connects TRBV9 to TRBJ2-7; the D gene is possibly TRBD1 (7 bases). This CDR3 region has 13 residues. Germline loops: CDR1 SGDLS, CDR2 YYNGEE. Trimming stripped 4 bases from V and 6 bases from J, with 14 bases between.

For the CDR3, the DNA is TGTGCCAGCAGTTACAGGGGGAGGAACACTGAAGCTTTCTTT. It yields the protein CASSYRGRNTEAFF. This chain links TRBV6-5 with TRBJ1-1; D might be TRBD1 (6 bases). CDR1 is MNHEY, CDR2 SVGAGI, per germline. The V gene lost 2 bases and the J gene lost 1 base, with 8 bases spanning the gap. The CDR3 is 14 amino acids.

V usage is TRBV21-1 and J usage is TRBJ2-7. TRBV21-1 has pseudogene status. The CDR3 spans 17 residues. DNA for the CDR3: TGTGCCAGCAGCACCCCCGGACGGCAGTCAAAGACCTACGAGCAGTACTTC. Its translation: CASSTPGRQSKTYEQYF.

V and J are TRBV15 and TRBJ2-1; D gene uncertain. With 0 bases removed from V and 8 bases from J, the gap between germline ends came to 11 bases. Germline V gene data show CDR1 as LNHNV and CDR2 as YYDKDF (reference sequence). The CDR3 consists of 14 residues. The CDR3 sequence: CATSRDQATDEQFF. The CDR3 nucleotides are TGTGCCACCAGCAGAGATCAGGCTACGGATGAGCAGTTCTTC. Full variable domain (missing parts from reference TRBV15 and TRBJ2-1): DAMVIQNPRYQVTQFGKPVTLSCSQTLNHNVMYWYQQKSSQAPKLLFHYYDKDFNNEADTPDNFQSRRPNTSFCFLDIRSPGLGDTAMYLCATSRDQATDEQFFGPGTRLTVL.

The V gene is TRBV4-1, the J gene TRBJ1-5; no clear D gene. The CDR3 sequence is 15 residues long. Between the trimmed V and J ends, which lost 4 bases and 4 bases, there was a span of 14 bases. The germline CDR1 and CDR2 sequences are MGHRA and YSYEKL. The CDR3 sequence: CASSLDPDGNQPQHF. CDR3 in DNA: TGCGCCAGCAGCCTCGACCCGGACGGGAATCAGCCCCAGCATTTT.

The chain combines TRBV6-2 or TRBV6-3 with TRBJ1-1; possible D gene TRBD1, 5 bases. CDR1 is MNHEY and CDR2 is SVGEGT in the germline V gene. V was shortened by 2 bases and J by 7 bases, with 14 bases between the two germline ends. CDR3 size: 14 residues. CDR3 in amino acids: CASSYEPTGFEAFF. The CDR3 DNA follows: TGTGCCAGCAGTTACGAGCCCACAGGCTTTGAAGCTTTCTTT.

The chain has TRBV3-1 (or the pseudogene TRBV3-2) and TRBJ2-1; D ambiguous. Trimming stripped 0 bases from V and 5 bases from J, with 5 bases between. Germline-derived CDR1 and CDR2 are LGHDT and YNNKEL (reference sequence). The length of the CDR3 is 13 residues. CDR3 protein: CASSQDLDNEQFF. CDR3 nucleotide sequence: TGTGCCAGCAGCCAAGACCTAGACAATGAGCAGTTCTTC.

The rearrangement joins TRBV7-6 to TRBJ2-7; 9 bases agree with TRBD1. The CDR3 length is 16 residues. Germline V lookup: CDR1 SGHVS, CDR2 FNYEAQ. V lost 5 bases and J lost 5; bases outside the gene matches: 13. CDR3 sequence: CASSTQTGGALDEQYF. CDR3 in DNA: TGTGCCAGCAGCACCCAAACAGGGGGCGCGTTGGACGAGCAGTACTTC.

CDR3 coding DNA: TGTGCCAGCAAGGCAGGGGGCGCCGGTTTGAGTGGCTACACCTTC. It is translated as CASKAGGAGLSGYTF. The V and J genes are TRBV28 and TRBJ1-2; the match to TRBD1 covers 8 bases. After removal of 7 bases from V and 7 bases from J, the junction contained 14 bases not matched to a gene. This CDR3 contains 15 residues. The V gene's germline CDR1 is MDHEN and CDR2 SYDVKM.

The chain has TRBV2 and TRBJ1-5; D not resolved. The CDR3 spans 13 residues. The germline CDR1 and CDR2 sequences are SNHLY and FYNNEI. The V gene lost 7 bases and the J gene lost 0 bases, with 7 bases spanning the gap. CDR3 bases: TGTGCCAGCAAAGGACTTAGCAATCAGCCCCAGCATTTT. Encoded protein: CASKGLSNQPQHF.

The V gene is TRBV10-3, the J gene TRBJ1-5, with D unresolved. CDR1 and CDR2 from the germline V gene are ENHRY and SYGVKD. There are 14 residues in the CDR3. V shed 0 bases and J shed 6 bases, with 9 bases lying between them. The CDR3 DNA is TGTGCCATCAGTGAGTCGGGAAGAGGTCAGCCCCAGCATTTT. This translates into CAISESGRGQPQHF.

The V call is TRBV9, the J call TRBJ1-3, with D tentatively TRBD1 (6 bases). Germline assignment: CDR1 SGDLS and CDR2 YYNGEE. The length of the CDR3 is 17 residues. Between the trimmed V and J ends, which lost 1 base and 0 bases, there was a span of 14 bases. CDR3 protein: CASSVTGKGGSGNTIYF. CDR3 coding DNA: TGTGCCAGCAGCGTAACAGGGAAAGGAGGCTCTGGAAACACCATATATTTT.

The rearrangement links TRBV30 to TRBJ1-1, with D maybe TRBD1 (5 bases). Trimming took 5 bases from V and 0 from J, leaving 16 bases between them. Per germline, CDR1 GTSNPN and CDR2 SVGIG (reference sequence). The CDR3 is 15 amino acids. CDR3 sequence: CAWAREVRMNTEAFF. DNA for the CDR3: TGTGCCTGGGCCAGGGAGGTCCGTATGAACACTGAAGCTTTCTTT.

The CDR3, as DNA: TGTGCCAGCAGCTTCCTGACAGGGGATTCACCCCTCCACTTT. It codes for CASSFLTGDSPLHF. The gene calls are TRBV5-5 and TRBJ1-6; 8 nucleotides line up with TRBD1. The ends lost 2 bases at V and 8 bases at J; junction bases unmatched: 3. Germline lookup yields CDR1 SGHKS and CDR2 YYEKEE (reference sequence). The CDR3 has 14 amino acids.